The present TCR beta chain was sequenced within a study of blood T cell repertoires in COVID-19. Assignments of participants to cohorts depended upon their own reported clinical history. Cohort 3 donors counted as recovered after two negative PCRs, clearance, or resolved symptoms. The germline gives CDR1 KGHSH, CDR2 LQKENI. Trimming removed 5 bases from V and 0 bases from J, with 7 bases in between. The CDR3 is 13 amino acids. Method: immunoSEQ multiplex PCR; TCRdb's copy keeps in-frame clones and lacks some. The data hold some 260,000 clones, with under 95% observed a single time. The chain is built from TRBV18 and TRBJ1-1; D unresolved. The sequencing input was PBMCs or T cells enriched from blood (not recorded which). The receptor's source is a woman aged 18 to 35 who had recovered from COVID-19. CDR3 in DNA: TGTGCCAGCTCAACCGACATGAACACTGAAGCTTTCTTT. Protein: CASSTDMNTEAFF.